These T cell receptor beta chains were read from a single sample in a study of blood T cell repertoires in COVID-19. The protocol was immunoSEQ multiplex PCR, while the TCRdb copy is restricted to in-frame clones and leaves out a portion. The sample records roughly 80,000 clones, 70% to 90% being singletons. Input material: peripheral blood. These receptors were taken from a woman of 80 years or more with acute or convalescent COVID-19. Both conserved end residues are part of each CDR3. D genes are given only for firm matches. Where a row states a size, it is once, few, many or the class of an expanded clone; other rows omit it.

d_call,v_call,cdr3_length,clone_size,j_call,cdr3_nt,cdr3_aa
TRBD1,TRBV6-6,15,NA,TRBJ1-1,TGTGCCAGCATGGGGACAGGGAACACCCACACTGAAGCTTTCTTT,CASMGTGNTHTEAFF
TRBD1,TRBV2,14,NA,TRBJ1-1,TGTGCCAGCAAGGGACAGGCGACGGCTCCCGAAGCTTTCTTT,CASKGQATAPEAFF
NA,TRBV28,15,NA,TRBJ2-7,TGTGCCAGCAGTTTAGTAGCAGGGTCCTCCTACGAGCAGTACTTC,CASSLVAGSSYEQYF
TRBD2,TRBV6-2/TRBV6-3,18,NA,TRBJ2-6,TGTGCCAGCAGCCGTTCGGGGAGCGGGGTCTCTGGGGCCAACGTCCTGACTTTC,CASSRSGSGVSGANVLTF
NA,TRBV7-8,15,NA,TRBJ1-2,TGTGCCAGCAGCCCGGGGGGCCGGGCCCCGGATGGCTACACCTTC,CASSPGGRAPDGYTF
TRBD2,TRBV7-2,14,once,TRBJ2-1,TGTGCCAGCAGCTTAGTGGGGGGGGACAATGAGCAGTTCTTC,CASSLVGGDNEQFF
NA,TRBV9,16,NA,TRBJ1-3,TGTGCCAGCAGCGCGAGCGGGGTTTACTCTGGAAACACCATATATTTT,CASSASGVYSGNTIYF
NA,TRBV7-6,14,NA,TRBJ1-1,TGTGCCAGCAGCGCCCAGACAGTGAACACTGAAGCTTTCTTT,CASSAQTVNTEAFF
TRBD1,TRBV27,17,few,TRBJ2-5,TGTGCCAGCAGTTTATTCCCCGGGACAGGGGACCCAGAGACCCAGTACTTC,CASSLFPGTGDPETQYF
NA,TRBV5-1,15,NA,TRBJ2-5,TGCGCCAGCAGCTTGGCCTTAACGGTGCAAGAGACCCAGTACTTC,CASSLALTVQETQYF
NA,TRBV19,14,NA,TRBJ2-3,TGTGCCAGTAGGCCGGGACACCTCCCAGATACGCAGTATTTT,CASRPGHLPDTQYF
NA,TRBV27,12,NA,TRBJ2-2,TGTGCCAGCAGTTTTAATTCCGGGGAGCTGTTTTTT,CASSFNSGELFF
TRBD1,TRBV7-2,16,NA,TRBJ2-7,TGTGCCAGCAGCCTCGCCGGGACAGACCCCTCCTACGAGCAGTACTTC,CASSLAGTDPSYEQYF
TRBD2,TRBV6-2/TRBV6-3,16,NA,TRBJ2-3,TGTGCCAGCAGTTACGGAGCTAGCGGGGGGGCAGATACGCAGTATTTT,CASSYGASGGADTQYF
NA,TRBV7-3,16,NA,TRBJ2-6,TGTGCCAGCGCTGACAGACCATTCTCTGGGGCCAACGTCCTGACTTTC,CASADRPFSGANVLTF
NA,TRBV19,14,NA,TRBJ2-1,TGTGCCAGTAGTACTCGGGCGGGATCTTATGAGCAGTTCTTC,CASSTRAGSYEQFF
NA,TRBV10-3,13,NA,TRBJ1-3,TGTGCCATCAGTACCAACACTGGAAACACCATATATTTT,CAISTNTGNTIYF